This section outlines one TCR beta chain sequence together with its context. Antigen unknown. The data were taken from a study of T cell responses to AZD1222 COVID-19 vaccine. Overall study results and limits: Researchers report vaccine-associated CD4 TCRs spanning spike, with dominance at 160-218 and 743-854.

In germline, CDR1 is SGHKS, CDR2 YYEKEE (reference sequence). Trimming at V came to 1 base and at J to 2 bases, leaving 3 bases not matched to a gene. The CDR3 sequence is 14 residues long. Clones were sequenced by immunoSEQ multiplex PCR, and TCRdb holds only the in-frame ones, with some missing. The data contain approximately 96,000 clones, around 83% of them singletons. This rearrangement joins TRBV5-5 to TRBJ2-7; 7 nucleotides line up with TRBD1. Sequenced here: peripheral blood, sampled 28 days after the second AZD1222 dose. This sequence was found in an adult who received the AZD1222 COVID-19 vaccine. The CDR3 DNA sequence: TGTGCCAGCAGCTTGACAGGGGCAGCCTACGAGCAGTACTTC. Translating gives CASSLTGAAYEQYF. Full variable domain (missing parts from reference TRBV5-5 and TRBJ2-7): DAGVTQSPTHLIKTRGQQVTLRCSPISGHKSVSWYQQVLGQGPQFIFQYYEKEERGRGNFPDRFSARQFPNYSSELNVNALLLGDSALYLCASSLTGAAYEQYFGPGTRLTVT.